This is a list of T cell receptor beta chains from one sample in a study of memory B cells and T cells in multiple sclerosis. The data were produced by immunoSEQ multiplex PCR, yet TCRdb's version contains in-frame clones alone and is incomplete. The sample carries 40,000 to 50,000 clones, approximately 80% recorded once. Antigen specificity for these receptors is unknown. Material for sequencing was PBMCs from blood kept in culture. These receptors originate from a human donor with multiple sclerosis. CDR3s include the opening cysteine and the closing phenylalanine or tryptophan. Fields, in order: J gene, V gene, CDR3 length, clone size, D gene, CDR3 protein, CDR3 DNA. The D gene is left open where the match is weak. The size of a clone is reported for some rows only, either as once, few or many, or as a class for expanded clones.

TRBJ1-1,TRBV6-5,15,-,TRBD1,CASSLQDREATEAFF,TGTGCCAGCAGTCTCCAGGACAGGGAGGCCACTGAAGCTTTCTTT
TRBJ1-1,TRBV30,13,few,-,CAWNWGGNTEAFF,TGTGCCTGGAATTGGGGGGGGAACACTGAAGCTTTCTTT
TRBJ2-1,TRBV9,14,-,-,CASSVGRFYNEQFF,TGTGCCAGCAGCGTAGGGCGCTTTTACAATGAGCAGTTCTTC
TRBJ2-4,TRBV5-1,14,-,-,CASSPADSKNIQYF,TGCGCCAGCAGCCCCGCCGACAGTAAAAACATTCAGTACTTC
TRBJ2-7,TRBV10-1,15,-,TRBD2,CASSESGASGGEQYF,TGCGCCAGCAGTGAGTCAGGAGCTAGCGGGGGCGAGCAGTACTTC
TRBJ1-2,TRBV6-5,13,-,TRBD1,CASSSTGNYGYTF,TGTGCCAGCAGTTCGACAGGGAACTATGGCTACACCTTC
TRBJ2-7,TRBV4-2,16,-,TRBD2,CASSQKDGGGTYEQYF,TGTGCCAGCAGCCAAAAGGATGGCGGGGGGACCTACGAGCAGTACTTC
TRBJ1-4,TRBV10-3,13,few,TRBD1,CAIRQGATEKLFF,TGTGCCATAAGACAGGGGGCAACTGAAAAACTGTTTTTT
TRBJ2-1,TRBV5-1,11,-,-,CASSYYGEQFF,TGCGCCAGCAGCTATTATGGCGAGCAGTTCTTC
TRBJ2-3,TRBV5-1,14,-,TRBD1,CASSPGQSTDTQYF,TGCGCCAGCAGCCCGGGACAGAGCACAGATACGCAGTATTTT
TRBJ2-7,TRBV11-2,17,few,-,CASSLDVTAAFSYEQYF,TGTGCCAGCAGCTTAGATGTAACGGCAGCCTTCTCCTACGAGCAGTACTTC
TRBJ2-7,TRBV29-1,14,few,TRBD1,CSVLRQGVSYEQYF,TGCAGCGTACTACGTCAGGGGGTCTCCTACGAGCAGTACTTC
TRBJ1-1,TRBV19,15,once,-,CASSITPTPNTEAFF,TGTGCCAGTAGTATAACCCCGACACCGAACACTGAAGCTTTCTTT
TRBJ2-7,TRBV4-1,15,once,-,CASSHLEGGSDEQYF,TGCGCCAGCAGCCATTTAGAGGGGGGAAGCGACGAGCAGTACTTC
TRBJ2-4,TRBV19,16,-,-,CASSIRRGVGENIQYF,TGTGCCAGTAGTATTCGGAGGGGAGTGGGTGAAAACATTCAGTACTTC
TRBJ1-2,TRBV6-1,14,-,-,CASSRSGAGYGYTF,TGTGCCAGCAGTAGGTCCGGGGCTGGCTATGGCTACACCTTC
TRBJ1-1,TRBV30,13,-,-,CAWSPGVNTEAFF,TGTGCCTGGAGTCCCGGGGTGAACACTGAAGCTTTCTTT
TRBJ1-1,TRBV12-5,16,few,-,CASGLDRGQGLSGAFF,TGTGCTAGTGGTTTGGATAGGGGACAAGGCTTGAGCGGCGCTTTCTTT
TRBJ2-5,TRBV6-5,13,-,-,CASSYSLRETQYF,TGTGCCAGCAGTTACTCGCTAAGGGAGACCCAGTACTTC
TRBJ1-4,TRBV30,15,-,-,CAWSSLQASNEKLFF,TGTGCCTGGAGTTCCCTTCAGGCCTCTAATGAAAAACTGTTTTTT
TRBJ2-5,TRBV5-1,12,-,-,CASSLAQETQYF,TGCGCCAGCAGCTTGGCTCAAGAGACCCAGTACTTC
TRBJ1-2,TRBV6-1,14,-,-,CASSEGHFLYGYTF,TGTGCCAGCAGTGAGGGACATTTTCTCTATGGCTACACCTTC
TRBJ1-3,TRBV11-2,14,few,-,CASSSTASRNTIYF,TGTGCCAGCAGCTCAACCGCCTCCCGAAACACCATATATTTT
TRBJ1-3,TRBV18,16,-,-,CASSLRGEPWGNTIYF,TGTGCCAGCTCGCTTCGGGGCGAACCCTGGGGAAACACCATATATTTT
TRBJ2-3,TRBV5-1,13,-,-,CASSNSGTDTQYF,TGCGCCAGCAGCAACAGCGGCACAGATACGCAGTATTTT
TRBJ2-1,TRBV4-3,15,few,TRBD2,CASSRLSGGYNEQFF,TGCGCCAGCAGCCGTCTTTCGGGGGGATACAATGAGCAGTTCTTC